A selection of T cell receptor beta chains follows, all from one sample in a study of CD8+CD57+ T cells in acquired aplastic anemia. TCRdb recomputed calls from the reads with MiXCR, one row per CDR3 protein. The repertoire holds tens of thousands of distinct CDR3 sequences, with around 70% as singletons. The sequenced material came from sorted CD4+, CD8+, or CD8+CD57+ T cells (not recorded which) from PBMCs. The receptor set was obtained from a human donor with aplastic anemia. Both conserved end residues are part of each CDR3.

j_gene	v_gene	CDR3aa
TRBJ2-7	TRBV7-8	CASTPLTESGQYF
TRBJ2-2	TRBV7-6	CASSSSTGELFF
TRBJ2-2	TRBV29-1	CSVVWWTGELFF
TRBJ2-7	TRBV5-8	CAQKEGTAVYEQYF
TRBJ1-6	TRBV20-1	CSARDRAFVRTGNSPLHF
TRBJ1-5	TRBV24-1	CATRAGGRSNQPQHF
TRBJ2-5	TRBV7-3	CASSLAAEETQYF
TRBJ2-7	TRBV15	CATSIGTGIYEQYF
TRBJ2-7	TRBV10-3	CAISESVGTYEQYF
TRBJ1-5	TRBV15	CATSVGRGGGQPQHF
TRBJ1-1	TRBV9	CASSAINTEAFF
TRBJ2-7	TRBV15	CATSRVQNAYEQYF
TRBJ2-3	TRBV20-1	CSATGQQSTDTQYF
TRBJ2-7	TRBV29-1	CSVGDSHYEQYF
TRBJ2-7	TRBV11-1	CASSPLRKRDLYEQYF
TRBJ2-3	TRBV2	CASSETVSTDTQYF
TRBJ1-4	TRBV29-1	CSVRQTGGNEKLFF
TRBJ2-3	TRBV7-9	CASSLLGLTDTQYF
TRBJ2-2	TRBV12-3/TRBV12-4	CASSWGQGAMNTGELFF
TRBJ1-2	TRBV13	CASKNGRANYGYTF
TRBJ2-4	TRBV20-1	CSASFGDRGAKNIQYF
TRBJ1-1	TRBV7-9	CASSLRDSIEAFF
TRBJ2-2	TRBV29-1	CSVFRGNTGELFF
TRBJ2-5	TRBV2	CASRGLAGDGETQYF
TRBJ2-7	TRBV19	CASSMLAGGTYEQYF
TRBJ2-1	TRBV5-1	CASRPGVAYNEQFF
TRBJ1-6	TRBV27	CASSLMRKGSPLHF
TRBJ1-1	TRBV29-1	CSVEGAGTNTEAFF
TRBJ2-1	TRBV9	CASSVTQHNEQFF
TRBJ2-7	TRBV7-9	CASSLPQGTDEQYF
TRBJ2-2	TRBV7-9	CASSQGAGELFF
TRBJ2-2	TRBV7-9	CASSLSPAGTGELFF
TRBJ1-2	TRBV2	CASSLGQPYGYTF
TRBJ2-3	TRBV29-1	CSVDLGLAGGLTDTQYF
TRBJ2-1	TRBV24-1	CATSDRRTGRDEQFF
TRBJ1-5	TRBV25-1	CASSEYRPVAARFYSNQPQHF
TRBJ1-1	TRBV2	CASSLGGPNTEAFF
TRBJ1-1	TRBV2	CASSETGGTKAFF
TRBJ2-7	TRBV20-1	CSVQLPSEQYF
TRBJ2-7	TRBV7-9	CASSSGQIHEQYF
TRBJ1-2	TRBV27	CASSHGGANYGYTF
TRBJ2-1	TRBV7-2	CASTKQGYNEQFF
TRBJ2-5	TRBV11-1	CAGSSDRGLQYQETQYF
TRBJ2-5	TRBV29-1	CSVDRQGAEETQYF
TRBJ2-5	TRBV7-2	CASSIVFGQGAQETQYF